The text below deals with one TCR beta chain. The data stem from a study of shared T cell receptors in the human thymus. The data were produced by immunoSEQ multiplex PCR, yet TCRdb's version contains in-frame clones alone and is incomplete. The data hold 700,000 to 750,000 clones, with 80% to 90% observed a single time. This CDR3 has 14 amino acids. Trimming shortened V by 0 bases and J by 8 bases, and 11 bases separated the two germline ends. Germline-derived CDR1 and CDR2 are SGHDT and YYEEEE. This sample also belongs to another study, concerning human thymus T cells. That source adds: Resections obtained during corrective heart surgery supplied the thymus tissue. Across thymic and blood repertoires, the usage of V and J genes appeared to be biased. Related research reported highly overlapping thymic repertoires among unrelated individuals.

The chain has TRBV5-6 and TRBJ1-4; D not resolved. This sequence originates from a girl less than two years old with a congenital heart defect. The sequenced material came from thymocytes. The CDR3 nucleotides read TGTGCCAGCAGCTTGGGCCGGGTTGGCGAAAAACTGTTTTTT. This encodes CASSLGRVGEKLFF.